The 8 T cell receptor beta chains below were found in one sample sequenced in a study of blood T cell repertoires in COVID-19 (dated by TCRdb to 2020 to 2022). The method was the immunoSEQ multiplex PCR assay. The clones in this table, taken by TCRdb from immuneACCESS, are in-frame only. Not every clone is retained; where verified, under half of the shortfall comes from an unresolved V gene, and the cause of the rest is unknown. The sample table holds approximately 170,000 clones, of which 70% to 90% were seen once. The ten largest clones capture 1.1% of the sample. The sequenced material came from peripheral blood. The receptor source for this set is a man in his thirties or forties with acute or convalescent COVID-19.

This chain uses TRBV30 with TRBJ2-2, with 11 bases lining up with TRBD1. J gave up 6 bases and V 2 bases, and 5 bases lay outside the gene matches. The CDR3 spans 15 residues. The germline gives CDR1 GTSNPN, CDR2 SVGIG (reference sequence). This chain's CDR3 is CAWSKGQGVSGELFF. CDR3 nucleotide sequence: TGTGCCTGGAGTAAGGGACAGGGGGTCTCCGGGGAGCTGTTTTTT.

This chain's CDR3 is CASSYLGLAGNEQYF. Here the CDR3 DNA reads TGTGCCAGCAGTTACCTGGGACTAGCGGGAAACGAGCAGTACTTC. The V gene is TRBV6-5, the J gene TRBJ2-7, with 13 bases lining up with TRBD2. The length of the CDR3 is 15 residues. Looked up from germline, CDR1 is MNHEY and CDR2 is SVGAGI. With 2 bases clipped from V and 5 bases from J, the junction kept 3 bases outside the gene matches.

The genes are TRBV19 and TRBJ1-1, with TRBD1 identical over 7 bases. The length of the CDR3 is 16 residues. Trimming took 7 bases from V and 1 from J; bases not matched to a gene: 12. Germline CDR1 is LNHDA and CDR2 is SQIVND (reference sequence). The DNA of the CDR3 is TGTGCCAGTACCCTAACCCCCGACAGGGCGAACACTGAAGCTTTCTTT. Its protein is CASTLTPDRANTEAFF.

The chain joins TRBV29-1 to TRBJ2-7, with TRBD1 identical over 8 bases. V lost 7 bases and J lost 0; bases outside the gene matches: 5. CDR1 SQVTM and CDR2 ANQGSEA come from the germline V gene. The CDR3 sequence is 13 residues long. CDR3 in amino acids: CSGRTGSSYEQYF. DNA for the CDR3: TGCAGCGGACGGACAGGGAGCTCCTACGAGCAGTACTTC.

V usage is TRBV28 and J usage is TRBJ2-5; 8 bases are a match to TRBD2. The V and J ends lost 3 bases and 1 base, in that order; junction bases with no gene match: 16. Germline CDR1 MDHEN, CDR2 SYDVKM. The CDR3 loop spans 19 amino acids. CDR3 nucleotides: TGTGCCAGCAGTTTCTTCGGGAGGGCCCTCTCTACCCCCCAAGAGACCCAGTACTTC. Its protein is CASSFFGRALSTPQETQYF. The variable domain in full, with the rest retrieved from reference TRBV28 and TRBJ2-5, is DVKVTQSSRYLVKRTGEKVFLECVQDMDHENMFWYRQDPGLGLRLIYFSYDVKMKEKGDIPEGYSVSREKKERFSLILESASTNQTSMYLCASSFFGRALSTPQETQYFGPGTRLLVL.

The V and J genes are TRBV7-9 and TRBJ1-6; possible D gene TRBD1, 5 bases. The V and J ends lost 5 bases and 7 bases respectively, with 12 bases between them. From germline, CDR1 is SEHNR and CDR2 FQNEAQ (reference sequence). The CDR3 length is 14 residues. As DNA, the CDR3 is TGTGCCAGCAGCCGGACGGGGGTCAATTCACCCCTCCACTTT. Protein: CASSRTGVNSPLHF.

The chain uses TRBV7-6 and TRBJ1-6; TRBD1 is a possible D gene (5 bases). V lost 5 bases and J lost 10, with 18 bases in between. The germline V gene encodes CDR1 SGHVS and CDR2 FNYEAQ. This CDR3 is 15 amino acids long. The CDR3 sequence is CASSARRDGKSPLHF. In nucleotides, the CDR3 is TGTGCCAGCAGCGCACGGCGGGACGGAAAATCACCCCTCCACTTT. Drawing the rest from reference TRBV7-6 and TRBJ1-6, the complete variable domain is GAGVSQSPRYKVTKRGQDVALRCDPISGHVSLYWYRQALGQGPEFLTYFNYEAQQDKSGLPNDRFSAERPEGSISTLTIQRTEQRDSAMYRCASSARRDGKSPLHFGNGTRLTVT.

This clone has more than one count but fewer than ten. J is TRBJ2-1 and V is TRBV7-8; tentatively, D is TRBD1 (6 bases). V lost 4 bases, J lost 3 bases, and 13 bases lay in between. Germline assignment: CDR1 SGHVS and CDR2 FQNEAQ. The CDR3 loop spans 15 amino acids. The CDR3: CASSSPDSNYNEQFF. CDR3 nucleotides: TGTGCCAGCAGCTCACCGGACAGTAACTACAATGAGCAGTTCTTC. The full variable domain, in which reference TRBV7-8 and TRBJ2-1 provide the parts outside the CDR3, is GAGVSQSPRYKVAKRGQDVALRCDPISGHVSLFWYQQALGQGPEFLTYFQNEAQLDKSGLPSDRFFAERPEGSVSTLKIQRTQQEDSAVYLCASSSPDSNYNEQFFGPGTRLTVL.